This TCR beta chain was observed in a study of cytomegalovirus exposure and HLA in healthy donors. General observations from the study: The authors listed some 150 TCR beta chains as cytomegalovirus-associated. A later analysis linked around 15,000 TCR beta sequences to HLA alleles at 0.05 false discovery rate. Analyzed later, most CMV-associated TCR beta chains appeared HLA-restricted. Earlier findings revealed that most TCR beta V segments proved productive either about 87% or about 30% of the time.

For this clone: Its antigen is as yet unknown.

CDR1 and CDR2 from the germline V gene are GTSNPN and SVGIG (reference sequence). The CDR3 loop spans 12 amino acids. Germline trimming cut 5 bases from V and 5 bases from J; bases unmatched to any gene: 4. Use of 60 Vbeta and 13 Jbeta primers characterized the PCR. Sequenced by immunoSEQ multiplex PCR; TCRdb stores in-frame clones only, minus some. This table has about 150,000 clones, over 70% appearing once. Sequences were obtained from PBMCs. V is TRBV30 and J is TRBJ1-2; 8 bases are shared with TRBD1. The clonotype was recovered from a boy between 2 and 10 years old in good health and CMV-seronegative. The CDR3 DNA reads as TGTGCCTGGGGACAGGGCCGATATGGCTACACCTTC. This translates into CAWGQGRYGYTF.